One and the same sample provided the 13 T cell receptor beta chains below, sequenced in a study of T cell clonotyping in hematopoietic cell transplantation. Indicated time point: recipient sample about 28 days before transplant, after cytoreduction. Sequenced by immunoSEQ multiplex PCR; TCRdb stores in-frame clones only, minus some. The table records about 19,000 clones, 70% to 85% of them present only once. Sample: peripheral blood mononuclear cells, taken before stem cell transplant. The source is a man between 60 and 75 years old with acute myeloid leukemia. Some clones in this sample may be carry-over from other donors' samples.

The rearrangement uses TRBV6-5 and TRBJ2-7, with unresolved D. V lost 7 bases to trimming and J lost 7 bases, with 20 bases between them. Germline-derived CDR1 and CDR2 are MNHEY and SVGAGI. The CDR3 loop spans 14 amino acids. The CDR3 region has the DNA TGTGCCAGCACCCAAAGGACGGGCCCCTGGGAGCAGTACTTC. This encodes CASTQRTGPWEQYF.

The chain joins TRBV6-5 to TRBJ2-7, with 7 bases lining up with TRBD1. V lost 6 bases, J lost 2 bases, and 7 bases stayed unmatched. The CDR3 runs 14 residues. CDR1 is MNHEY, CDR2 SVGAGI, per germline. CDR3 nucleotides: TGTGCCAGCAGGTGGACAGGACAAGCCTACGAGCAGTACTTC. Translation: CASRWTGQAYEQYF.

This clone was observed a few times. The V call is TRBV20-1, the J call TRBJ2-1; maybe TRBD1 (5 bases). V shed 7 bases and J shed 6 bases, with 10 bases lying between them. Germline V gene sequence: CDR1 DFQATT, CDR2 SNEGSKA (reference sequence). The CDR3 covers 11 residues. This chain's CDR3 is CSESRANEQFF. CDR3 sequence (DNA): TGCAGTGAATCCAGGGCCAATGAGCAGTTCTTC.

The chain joins TRBV18 to TRBJ1-5; 7 bases agree with TRBD1. Germline V gives CDR1 KGHSH, CDR2 LQKENI. The V segment lost 3 bases and the J segment 6 bases; nucleotides outside the gene matches: 8. This CDR3 spans 15 amino acids. CDR3 amino acids: CASSPPDRAGQPQHF. The CDR3, as DNA: TGTGCCAGCTCACCCCCCGACAGGGCTGGTCAGCCCCAGCATTTT.

This clone was counted a single time. The rearrangement uses TRBV5-1 and TRBJ1-1; D remains unclear. The V gene lost 0 bases and the J gene lost 7 bases, with 13 bases spanning the gap. The CDR3 is 14 amino acids. CDR1 is SGHRS and CDR2 is YFSETQ in the germline V gene. CDR3 sequence: CASSLDLVVGEAFF. The CDR3 coding sequence is TGCGCCAGCAGCTTGGATCTTGTCGTGGGTGAAGCTTTCTTT.

V usage is TRBV9 and J usage is TRBJ2-7, with 7 bases identical to TRBD1. With 3 bases clipped from V and 0 bases from J, the junction kept 3 bases outside the gene matches. CDR1 and CDR2 from the germline V gene are SGDLS and YYNGEE. The CDR3 has 14 residues. The CDR3 DNA reads as TGTGCCAGCAGCGGCCGGGACAGCTCCTACGAGCAGTACTTC. Translated, it gives CASSGRDSSYEQYF.

The chain's CDR3 is CASSHGTGSNQPQHF. For the CDR3, the DNA is TGCGCCAGCAGCCATGGGACAGGGAGCAATCAGCCCCAGCATTTT. The chain employs TRBV4-1 and TRBJ1-5; 9 positions agree with TRBD1. The germline V gene has CDR1 MGHRA and CDR2 YSYEKL. The CDR3 has 15 residues. With 3 bases clipped from V and 1 base from J, the junction kept 1 base outside the gene matches.

The chain carries TRBV7-9 and TRBJ1-1; 11 nucleotides align to TRBD1. Germline CDR1 and CDR2: SEHNR and FQNEAQ (reference sequence). The CDR3 covers 15 residues. Trimming at V came to 4 bases and at J to 5 bases, leaving 6 bases not matched to a gene. This CDR3 is CASSYTGTGGTEAFF. The CDR3 coding sequence is TGTGCCAGCAGCTATACCGGGACAGGGGGAACTGAAGCTTTCTTT.

The chain recombines TRBV9 with TRBJ1-1; D call uncertain. CDR3 size: 15 residues. V was cut by 0 bases and J by 4 bases, with 13 bases left in between. Germline V CDR1 and CDR2: SGDLS, YYNGEE. Here the CDR3 reads CASSVEEDWGTEAFF. The DNA of the CDR3 is TGTGCCAGCAGCGTAGAGGAGGATTGGGGCACTGAAGCTTTCTTT.

The chain recombines TRBV5-4 with TRBJ1-1; no reliable D call. Germline CDR1 and CDR2: SGHNT and YYREEE (reference sequence). The CDR3 runs to 15 residues. V was pared by 4 bases and J by 1 base, with 14 bases between. This CDR3 reads CASSLFSPKNTEAFF. The CDR3, as DNA: TGTGCCAGCAGCCTGTTTTCCCCAAAGAACACTGAAGCTTTCTTT.

The V call is TRBV2, the J call TRBJ1-2, with 7 positions matching TRBD1. The CDR3 covers 14 residues. Looked up from germline, CDR1 is SNHLY and CDR2 is FYNNEI. The ends lost 6 bases at V and 8 bases at J; junction bases unmatched: 12. CDR3 region: CASRRQTGPLGYTF. The CDR3 DNA follows: TGTGCCAGCAGACGGCAGACAGGGCCGCTAGGCTACACCTTC.

The chain uses TRBV7-6 and TRBJ2-7; 9 nucleotides match TRBD1. Trimming removed 3 bases from V and 6 bases from J; junction bases left unmatched: 12. Per the germline V gene, CDR1 is SGHVS and CDR2 is FNYEAQ. The CDR3 is made up of 16 amino acids. The CDR3 bases are TGTGCCAGCAGCTTGGAAAACTCCGGGACAGGGAGCGAGCAGTACTTC. The encoded protein is CASSLENSGTGSEQYF.

V gene TRBV5-1 combines with J gene TRBJ1-6; D is uncertain. The CDR3 has 14 residues. CDR1 is SGHRS, CDR2 YFSETQ, per germline. With 0 bases removed from V and 6 bases from J, the gap between germline ends came to 7 bases. The CDR3 spells CASSLESPNSPLHF. The CDR3, as DNA: TGCGCCAGCAGCTTGGAGTCCCCTAATTCACCCCTCCACTTT.